This T cell receptor (beta chain) was found in a study of cytomegalovirus exposure and HLA in healthy donors. Data came from immunoSEQ multiplex PCR; TCRdb stores just in-frame clones and leaves some out. This table holds some 200,000 clones, around 84% found once. With regard to this clone: Its antigen is still unknown.

Among the 110 or so subjects of the validation cohort, separate from the roughly 600-subject first cohort, were the donors. Study-wide results and limits: The study labeled more than 150 TCR beta chains cytomegalovirus-associated. Across donors, most TCRs were seen rarely, yet some public ones were widespread.

The CDR3 totals 14 residues. Germline values: CDR1 SGHRS, CDR2 YFSETQ. Trimming removed 4 bases at V and 0 bases at J, with 7 bases between. The clonotype comes from a woman aged 30 to 39 in good health and CMV-seropositive. The rearrangement joins TRBV5-1 to TRBJ1-4, with unresolved D. Sequencing was done on a sample of PBMCs. Here the CDR3 DNA reads TGCGCCAGCAGCCGGGGAACAACTAATGAAAAACTGTTTTTT. Its translation: CASSRGTTNEKLFF.